This TCR beta chain was recorded in a study of T cells expressing NK-cell markers. Germline CDR1 and CDR2: LGHDT and YNNKEL (reference sequence). This CDR3 has 14 residues. TCRdb processed the 5' RACE reads again and assigns one entry to each CDR3 protein, with no DNA. The repertoire table contains 150,000 to 180,000 distinct CDR3 sequences. The gene calls are TRBV3-1 and TRBJ1-1; TCRdb proposes TRBD1, but this gene call is untestable without DNA. The clonotype originates from a woman aged 45-65 years in good health. Material for sequencing was blood T cells: a sorted CD56 or NKG2C T cell subset, CD4+ or CD8+ T cells, or bulk PBMC T cells (not recorded which). This CDR3 is CASSLAGHNTEAFF.